Each of the 25 T cell receptor beta chains below was sequenced from the same sample in a study of T cell repertoires in cytomegalovirus infection. MiXCR, run by TCRdb on the reads, gives a single entry per CDR3 protein. The table shows approximately 170,000 distinct CDR3 sequences, with more than 15% occurring only once. Specimen: CD8+ T cells from PBMCs. These receptors all come from a human donor in good health (CMV status not recorded). Some clones in this sample may be carry-over from other donors' samples.

This clonotype has a count of ten or more. The genes are TRBV20-1 and TRBJ2-7; no reliable D call. CDR1 and CDR2 (germline): DFQATT, SNEGSKA (reference sequence). The CDR3 runs 13 residues. Trimming removed 1 base from V and 0 bases from J, with 7 bases in between. The CDR3 reads CSARVKASYEQYF. The CDR3 nucleotides are TGCAGTGCTAGAGTCAAAGCCTCCTACGAGCAGTACTTC.

This clonotype was counted between two and nine times. This chain joins TRBV27 and TRBJ2-3; 11 nucleotides align to TRBD1. V shed 4 bases and J 2 bases; nucleotides not matched to a gene: 8. CDR1 and CDR2 (germline): MNHEY, SMNVEV (reference sequence). CDR3 length: 17 amino acids. CDR3 nucleotide sequence: TGTGCCAGCAGTTCCCCTCGGACAGGGGGCCCCACAGATACGCAGTATTTT. Its protein is CASSSPRTGGPTDTQYF.

The rearrangement joins TRBV7-9 to TRBJ2-1, with a weak D call TRBD2 (6 bases). With 1 base removed from V and 5 bases from J, the gap between germline ends came to 9 bases. The CDR3 is 14 amino acids. Germline assignment: CDR1 SEHNR and CDR2 FQNEAQ (reference sequence). The CDR3 here is CASSLGSGDNEQFF. The DNA of the CDR3 is TGTGCCAGCAGCTTAGGATCGGGAGACAATGAGCAGTTCTTC.

Comment on this clonotype: One end of the junction is discordant with germline, which a read error may explain. The rearrangement links TRBV7-9 to TRBJ2-4; the D is unclear. This CDR3 has 13 residues. Germline values: CDR1 SEHNR, CDR2 FQNEAQ (reference sequence). CDR3 nucleotide sequence: TGTGCCAGCAGCTTCGGACGGAAAAACAGTCAGTACTTC. Residues: CASSFGRKNSQYF.

Only a few counts were recorded for this clonotype. The rearrangement uses TRBV6-2 or TRBV6-3 and TRBJ1-1; D is possibly TRBD1 (5 bases). Germline CDR1 reads MNHEY; CDR2 reads SVGEGT. This CDR3 is built from 14 residues. The ends were cut back, 6 bases at V and 3 bases at J, with 14 bases in the middle. Here the CDR3 reads CASRKDGGYTEAFF. CDR3 nucleotide sequence: TGTGCCAGCAGAAAGGACGGGGGATACACTGAAGCTTTCTTT.

This clonotype was counted between two and nine times. The chain uses TRBV19 and TRBJ1-1, with D unresolved. Germline lookup yields CDR1 LNHDA and CDR2 SQIVND (reference sequence). There are 13 residues in the CDR3. V lost 1 base and J 3 bases, leaving 6 bases between the germline ends. The CDR3 loop is CASSIASYTEAFF. The CDR3, as DNA: TGTGCCAGTAGTATAGCTAGTTACACTGAAGCTTTCTTT.

V gene TRBV28 combines with J gene TRBJ1-2, with D perhaps matching TRBD1 (5 bases). CDR1 is MDHEN and CDR2 is SYDVKM in the germline V gene. This CDR3 comprises 19 residues. The V end was cut by 3 bases, the J end by 2 bases, with 25 bases between. CDR3 loop: CASSFSSVGTALPNYGYTF. The CDR3 region has the DNA TGTGCCAGCAGTTTCTCTTCCGTTGGGACCGCGCTTCCGAACTATGGCTACACCTTC.

The V call is TRBV20-1, the J call TRBJ2-7; D perhaps matches TRBD1 (6 bases). Between the trimmed V and J ends, which lost 1 base and 1 base, there was a span of 14 bases. Per germline, CDR1 DFQATT and CDR2 SNEGSKA (reference sequence). CDR3 length equals 15 residues. The CDR3 DNA follows: TGCAGTGCTAGAGGCCGGGACACCCCTTCCTACGAGCAGTACTTC. Translated: CSARGRDTPSYEQYF.

Ten or more counts support this clonotype. This chain connects TRBV29-1 to TRBJ1-1; TRBD1 aligns across 7 bases. The germline V gene encodes CDR1 SQVTM and CDR2 ANQGSEA. CDR3 size: 15 residues. With V trimmed by 6 bases and J by 0 bases, 10 bases remained unmatched. The CDR3 region has the DNA TGCAGCGTCCTTGGGGACAGCGGCATGAACACTGAAGCTTTCTTT. It specifies CSVLGDSGMNTEAFF.

This clonotype was picked up a small number of times. V gene TRBV5-5 combines with J gene TRBJ1-5, with D possibly TRBD1 on 5 matching bases. V shed 2 bases and J shed 0 bases, with 12 bases lying between them. Germline V gives CDR1 SGHKS, CDR2 YYEKEE (reference sequence). The CDR3 sequence is 16 residues long. CDR3 in DNA: TGTGCCAGCAGCTTTCGGCAGGGAGGTAGCAATCAGCCCCAGCATTTT. This translates into CASSFRQGGSNQPQHF. The full variable domain, its missing parts supplied by reference TRBV5-5 and TRBJ1-5, is DAGVTQSPTHLIKTRGQQVTLRCSPISGHKSVSWYQQVLGQGPQFIFQYYEKEERGRGNFPDRFSARQFPNYSSELNVNALLLGDSALYLCASSFRQGGSNQPQHFGDGTRLSIL.

This clonotype was recorded a few times. The CDR3 DNA is TGTGCCAGCAGCTCTTCGACAGGGGGCTATGGCTACACCTTC. Amino acid sequence: CASSSSTGGYGYTF. The chain combines TRBV7-2 with TRBJ1-2; 9 positions agree with TRBD1. With V trimmed by 4 bases and J by 4 bases, 4 bases remained unmatched. This CDR3 region has 14 residues. Germline V lookup: CDR1 SGHTA, CDR2 FQGNSA.

This clonotype was observed a handful of times. This chain links TRBV24-1 with TRBJ2-2, with 10 positions matching TRBD2. Germline V lookup: CDR1 KGHDR, CDR2 SFDVKD. This CDR3 is built from 14 residues. Trimming at V came to 9 bases and at J to 6 bases, leaving 6 bases not matched to a gene. The CDR3 spells CATRLAGESGELFF. In nucleotides, the CDR3 is TGTGCCACCCGGCTAGCGGGAGAATCCGGGGAGCTGTTTTTT.

This clonotype was seen more than once but under ten times. The rearrangement joins TRBV27 to TRBJ2-7; no clear D gene. Germline CDR1 MNHEY, CDR2 SMNVEV (reference sequence). V lost 3 bases, J lost 0 bases, and 12 bases lay in between. The CDR3 extends over 15 amino acids. CDR3 in amino acids: CASSFSGWGSYEQYF. DNA for the CDR3: TGTGCCAGCAGTTTTTCCGGGTGGGGCTCCTACGAGCAGTACTTC.

The chain recombines TRBV19 with TRBJ1-1, with 10 bases fitting TRBD1. CDR3 length: 13 residues. The germline gives CDR1 LNHDA, CDR2 SQIVND (reference sequence). Germline trimming cut 6 bases from V and 8 bases from J; bases unmatched to any gene: 6. The CDR3 DNA reads as TGTGCCAGTAGATTCGGGACAGGGGCCGAAGCTTTCTTT. Its translation: CASRFGTGAEAFF.

This clonotype was picked up a small number of times. V is TRBV7-9 and J is TRBJ2-2; D remains ambiguous. Germline V gives CDR1 SEHNR, CDR2 FQNEAQ (reference sequence). The V and J ends lost 3 bases and 8 bases respectively, with 7 bases between them. The CDR3 is made up of 12 amino acids. The CDR3: CASSFPAGELFF. The CDR3 DNA is TGTGCCAGCAGCTTTCCCGCGGGGGAGCTGTTTTTT.

This chain connects TRBV20-1 to TRBJ2-1, with D possibly being TRBD2 (5 bases). Germline V lookup: CDR1 DFQATT, CDR2 SNEGSKA (reference sequence). V was cut by 7 bases and J by 2 bases, with 18 bases left in between. The CDR3 sequence is 15 residues long. The chain's CDR3 is CSGRTLAATYNEQFF. CDR3 sequence (DNA): TGCAGTGGGAGGACTTTAGCTGCCACCTACAATGAGCAGTTCTTC.

This chain's CDR3 is CASRQGMNTEAFF. As DNA, the CDR3 is TGTGCCAGCAGACAGGGAATGAACACTGAAGCTTTCTTT. The chain recombines TRBV6-6 with TRBJ1-1; possible D gene TRBD1, 6 bases. The V gene's germline CDR1 is MNHNY and CDR2 SVGAGI (reference sequence). CDR3 size: 13 residues. The V and J ends lost 6 bases and 0 bases respectively, with 8 bases between them.

This clonotype was recorded many times. V gene TRBV19 combines with J gene TRBJ1-1, with D hard to call. Germline V gives CDR1 LNHDA, CDR2 SQIVND (reference sequence). The V gene lost 5 bases and the J gene lost 1 base, with 2 bases spanning the gap. The CDR3 has 11 amino acids. The CDR3 nucleotides read TGTGCCAGTAGTTGGAACACTGAAGCTTTCTTT. The encoded protein is CASSWNTEAFF.

CDR3 protein: CASSLSPSREQFF. The CDR3 coding sequence is TGTGCCAGCAGCTTATCCCCTAGCAGAGAGCAGTTCTTC. The rearrangement links TRBV7-3 to TRBJ2-1; tentative D call: TRBD2 (5 bases). V lost 2 bases, J lost 10 bases, and 12 bases lay in between. There are 13 residues in the CDR3. Per germline, CDR1 SGHTA and CDR2 FQGTGA.

In this sample, this clonotype turned up many times. The rearrangement links TRBV12-3 or TRBV12-4 to TRBJ2-5; D is possibly TRBD1 (5 bases). CDR3 size: 14 residues. The germline V and J ends were trimmed by 4 bases and 4 bases, with 13 bases remaining between them. Here the CDR3 reads CASSSRRRGETQYF. CDR3 DNA: TGTGCCAGCAGTTCGAGGCGAAGGGGAGAGACCCAGTACTTC.

This clonotype occurred a few times. The CDR3 loop is CASSLRSGIGEEQYF. The DNA for the CDR3 is TGTGCCAGCAGCCTTCGAAGCGGGATCGGGGAAGAGCAGTACTTC. The chain joins TRBV7-2 to TRBJ2-7, with 7 bases identical to TRBD2. The V gene's germline CDR1 is SGHTA and CDR2 FQGNSA. The V and J ends lost 5 bases and 7 bases, in that order; junction bases with no gene match: 14. The CDR3 extends over 15 amino acids.

The table lists this clonotype with many counts. This sequence joins TRBV7-8 and TRBJ2-5; TRBD2 matches at 8 bases. CDR1 is SGHVS, CDR2 FQNEAQ, per germline. The length of the CDR3 is 13 residues. V shed 10 bases, J shed 3 bases, and the junction held 7 bases outside the gene matches. The CDR3 loop reads CATGRGGKETQYF. The CDR3, as DNA: TGTGCCACCGGCCGGGGGGGGAAAGAGACCCAGTACTTC.

The J gene is TRBJ1-1, the V gene TRBV12-3 or TRBV12-4; possibly TRBD1 for D (6 bases). Trimming took 3 bases from V and 11 from J, leaving 16 bases between them. The CDR3 is made up of 13 amino acids. The CDR3 loop reads CASSFGGGAGAFF. The CDR3 DNA is TGTGCCAGCAGTTTTGGGGGGGGCGCGGGGGCTTTCTTT.

This clonotype turned up a few times. This chain joins TRBV7-6 and TRBJ2-1; unclear D gene. V lost 0 bases and J 8 bases, leaving 5 bases between the germline ends. CDR1 is SGHVS and CDR2 is FNYEAQ in the germline V gene. The CDR3 length is 12 residues. Here the CDR3 reads CASSLAPDEQFF. CDR3 nucleotides: TGTGCCAGCAGCTTAGCCCCCGATGAGCAGTTCTTC.

This chain links TRBV7-8 with TRBJ1-1; 8 bases are a match to TRBD1. The CDR3 totals 17 residues. The germline CDR1 and CDR2 sequences are SGHVS and FQNEAQ. V dropped 5 bases and J dropped 0; count of bases not matched to a gene: 11. Written as DNA, the CDR3 is TGTGCCAGCAGCCTCCGGGACAGGAGAACCATGAACACTGAAGCTTTCTTT. Protein sequence: CASSLRDRRTMNTEAFF.